The clone carrying this TCR beta chain was detected many times. The antigen remains unidentified. TCRbeta library construction was performed incorporating unique molecular identifiers. In TCRdb, the PCR reads were re-called with MiXCR into one record per CDR3 protein. The sample has about 240,000 distinct CDR3 sequences, about 26% seen once. This CDR3 has 15 residues. Looked up from germline, CDR1 is DFQATT and CDR2 is SNEGSKA (reference sequence). V gave up 1 base and J gave up 4 bases; unmatched junction bases: 3. This sample was taken from a study of T-cell reconstitution after alpha-beta-depleted transplantation in children. Study conclusions and caveats: Newly made T cells mostly supplied T-cell counts and diversity one year after transplant. About two months after transplant, alpha-beta T cells reportedly came from several hundred expanded graft clones.

The specimen comprised PBMCs, sampled before TCRalphabeta/CD19-depleted stem cell transplant. The rearrangement links TRBV20-1 to TRBJ2-1, with TRBD2 identical over 11 bases. This receptor was identified in a girl aged 2 to 10 with Fanconi anemia, due to receive a stem cell transplant. The CDR3 DNA follows: TGCAGTGCTAGAGGGGGACTAGCGGAGTACAATGAGCAGTTCTTC. It translates to CSARGGLAEYNEQFF.